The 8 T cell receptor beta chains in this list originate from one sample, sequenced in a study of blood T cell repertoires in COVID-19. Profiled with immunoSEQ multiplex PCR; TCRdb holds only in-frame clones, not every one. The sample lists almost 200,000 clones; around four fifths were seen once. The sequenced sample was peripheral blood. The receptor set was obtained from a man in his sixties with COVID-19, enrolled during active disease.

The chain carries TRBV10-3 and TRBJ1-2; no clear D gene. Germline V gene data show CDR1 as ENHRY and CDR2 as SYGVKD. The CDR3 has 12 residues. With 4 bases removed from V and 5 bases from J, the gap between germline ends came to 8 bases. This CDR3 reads CAISVTGYGYTF. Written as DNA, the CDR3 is TGTGCCATCAGTGTTACCGGGTATGGCTACACCTTC.

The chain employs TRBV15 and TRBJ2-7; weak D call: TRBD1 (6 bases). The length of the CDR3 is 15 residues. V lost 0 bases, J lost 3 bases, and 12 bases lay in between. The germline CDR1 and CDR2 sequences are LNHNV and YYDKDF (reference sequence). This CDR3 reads CATSRDLSRGYEQYF. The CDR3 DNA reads TGTGCCACCAGCAGAGATTTAAGCAGGGGCTACGAGCAGTACTTC.

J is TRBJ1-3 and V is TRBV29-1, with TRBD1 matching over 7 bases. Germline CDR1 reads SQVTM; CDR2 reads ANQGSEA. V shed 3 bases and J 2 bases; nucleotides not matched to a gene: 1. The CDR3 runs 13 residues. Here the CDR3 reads CSVDTGAGNTIYF. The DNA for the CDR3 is TGCAGCGTTGATACAGGGGCTGGAAACACCATATATTTT.

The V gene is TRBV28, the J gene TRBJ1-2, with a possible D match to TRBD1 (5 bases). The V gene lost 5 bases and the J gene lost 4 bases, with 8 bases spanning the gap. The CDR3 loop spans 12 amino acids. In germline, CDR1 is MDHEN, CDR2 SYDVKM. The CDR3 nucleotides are TGTGCCAGCAGTCCTCAGGGCTATGGCTACACCTTC. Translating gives CASSPQGYGYTF.

In DNA form, the CDR3 reads TGCGCCAGCAGCTTTGGGGCAGGTAATGAAAAACTGTTTTTT. It is translated as CASSFGAGNEKLFF. This sequence joins TRBV5-1 and TRBJ1-4; TRBD1 might be the D (5 bases). Germline CDR1 is SGHRS and CDR2 is YFSETQ. The CDR3 covers 14 residues. The germline V and J ends were trimmed by 2 bases and 4 bases, with 9 bases remaining between them.

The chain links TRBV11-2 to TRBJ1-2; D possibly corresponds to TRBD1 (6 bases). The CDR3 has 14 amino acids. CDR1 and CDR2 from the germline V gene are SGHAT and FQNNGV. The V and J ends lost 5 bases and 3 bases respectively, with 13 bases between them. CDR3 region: CASSQPGQHYGYTF. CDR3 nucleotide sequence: TGTGCCAGCAGCCAGCCGGGACAACACTATGGCTACACCTTC.

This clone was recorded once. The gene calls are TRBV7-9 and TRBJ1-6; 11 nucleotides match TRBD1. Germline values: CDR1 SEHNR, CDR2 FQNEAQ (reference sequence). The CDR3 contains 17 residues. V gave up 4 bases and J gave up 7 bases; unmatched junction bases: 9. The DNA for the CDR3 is TGTGCCAGCAGCTCTCCTGAGGGACAGGGGGAGAATTCACCCCTCCACTTT. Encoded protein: CASSSPEGQGENSPLHF.

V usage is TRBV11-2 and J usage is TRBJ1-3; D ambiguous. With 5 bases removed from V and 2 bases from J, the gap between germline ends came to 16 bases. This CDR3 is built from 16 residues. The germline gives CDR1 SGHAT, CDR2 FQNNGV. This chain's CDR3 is CASSVSGSFAGNTIYF. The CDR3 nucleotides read TGTGCCAGCAGCGTCTCGGGAAGTTTCGCTGGAAACACCATATATTTT.